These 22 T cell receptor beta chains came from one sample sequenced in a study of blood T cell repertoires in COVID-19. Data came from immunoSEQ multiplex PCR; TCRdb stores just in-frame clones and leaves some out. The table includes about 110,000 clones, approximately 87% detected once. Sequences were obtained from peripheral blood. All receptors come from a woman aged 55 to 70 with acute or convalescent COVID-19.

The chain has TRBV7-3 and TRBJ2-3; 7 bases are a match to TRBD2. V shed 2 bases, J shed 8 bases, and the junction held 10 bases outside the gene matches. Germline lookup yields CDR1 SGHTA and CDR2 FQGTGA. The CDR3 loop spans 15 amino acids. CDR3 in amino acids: CASSLAAGAAGTQYF. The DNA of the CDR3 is TGTGCCAGCAGCTTAGCCGCGGGAGCGGCAGGTACGCAGTATTTT.

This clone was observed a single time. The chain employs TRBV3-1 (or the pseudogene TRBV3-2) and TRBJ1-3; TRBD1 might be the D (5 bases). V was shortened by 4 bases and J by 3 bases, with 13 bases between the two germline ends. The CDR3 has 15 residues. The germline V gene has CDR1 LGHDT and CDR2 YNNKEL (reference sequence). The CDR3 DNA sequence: TGTGCCAGCAGCCCTGTAGGGGTGGGTGGAAACACCATATATTTT. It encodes CASSPVGVGGNTIYF.

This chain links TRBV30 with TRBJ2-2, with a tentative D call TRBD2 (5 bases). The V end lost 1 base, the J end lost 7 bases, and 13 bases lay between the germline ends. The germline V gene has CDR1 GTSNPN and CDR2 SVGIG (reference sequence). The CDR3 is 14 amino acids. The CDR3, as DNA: TGTGCCTGGAGTGGCTCGGGGTCAGTCGGGGAGCTGTTTTTT. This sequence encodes CAWSGSGSVGELFF.

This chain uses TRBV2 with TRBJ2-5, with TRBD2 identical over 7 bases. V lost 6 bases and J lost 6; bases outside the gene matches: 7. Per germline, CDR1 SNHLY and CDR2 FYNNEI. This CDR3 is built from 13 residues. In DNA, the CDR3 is TGTGCCAGCAGGACGACTAGCACGCAGACCCAGTACTTC. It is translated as CASRTTSTQTQYF.

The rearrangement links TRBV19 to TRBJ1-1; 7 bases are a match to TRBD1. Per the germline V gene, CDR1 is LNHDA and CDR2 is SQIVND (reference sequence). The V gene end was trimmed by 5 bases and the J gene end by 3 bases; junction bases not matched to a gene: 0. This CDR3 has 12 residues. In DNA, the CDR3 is TGTGCCAGTAGTGGACAGGACACTGAAGCTTTCTTT. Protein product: CASSGQDTEAFF.

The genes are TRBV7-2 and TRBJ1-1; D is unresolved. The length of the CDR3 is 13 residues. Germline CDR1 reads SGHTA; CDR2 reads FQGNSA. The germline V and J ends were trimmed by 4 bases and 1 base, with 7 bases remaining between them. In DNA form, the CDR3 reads TGTGCCAGCAGCTACCGTAGGAACACTGAAGCTTTCTTT. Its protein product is CASSYRRNTEAFF.

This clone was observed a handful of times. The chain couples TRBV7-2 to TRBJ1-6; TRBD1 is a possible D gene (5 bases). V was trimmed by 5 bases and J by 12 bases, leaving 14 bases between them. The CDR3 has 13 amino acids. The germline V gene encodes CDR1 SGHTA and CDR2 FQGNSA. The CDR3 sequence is CASSSRVGGPLHF. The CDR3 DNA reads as TGTGCCAGCAGCAGCAGGGTCGGGGGACCCCTCCACTTT.

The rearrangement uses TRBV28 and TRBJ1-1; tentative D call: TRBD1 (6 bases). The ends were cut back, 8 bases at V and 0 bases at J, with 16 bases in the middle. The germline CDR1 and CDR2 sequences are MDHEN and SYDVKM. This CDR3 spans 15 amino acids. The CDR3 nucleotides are TGTGCCAGCGGAAAAATGGGGGCTATGAACACTGAAGCTTTCTTT. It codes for CASGKMGAMNTEAFF. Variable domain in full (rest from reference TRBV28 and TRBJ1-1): DVKVTQSSRYLVKRTGEKVFLECVQDMDHENMFWYRQDPGLGLRLIYFSYDVKMKEKGDIPEGYSVSREKKERFSLILESASTNQTSMYLCASGKMGAMNTEAFFGQGTRLTVV.

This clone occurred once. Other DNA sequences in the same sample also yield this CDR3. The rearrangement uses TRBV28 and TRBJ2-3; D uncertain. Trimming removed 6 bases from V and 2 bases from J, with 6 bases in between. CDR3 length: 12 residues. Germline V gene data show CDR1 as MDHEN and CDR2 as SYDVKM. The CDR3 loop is CASSSYTDTQYF. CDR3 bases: TGTGCCAGCAGCTCTTACACAGATACGCAGTATTTT.

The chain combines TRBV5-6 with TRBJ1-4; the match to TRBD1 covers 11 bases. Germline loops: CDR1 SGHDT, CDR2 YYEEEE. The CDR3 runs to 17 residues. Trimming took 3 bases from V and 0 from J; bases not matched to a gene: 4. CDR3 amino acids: CASSYQGQGATNEKLFF. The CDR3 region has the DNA TGTGCCAGCAGCTACCAGGGACAGGGGGCAACTAATGAAAAACTGTTTTTT.

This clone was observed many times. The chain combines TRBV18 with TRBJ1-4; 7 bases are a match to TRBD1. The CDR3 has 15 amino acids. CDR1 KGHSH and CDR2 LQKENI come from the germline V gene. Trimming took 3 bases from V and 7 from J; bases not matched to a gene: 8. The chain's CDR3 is CASSPLRTGSEKLFF. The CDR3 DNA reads TGTGCCAGCTCACCCCTCCGGACAGGTAGTGAAAAACTGTTTTTT.

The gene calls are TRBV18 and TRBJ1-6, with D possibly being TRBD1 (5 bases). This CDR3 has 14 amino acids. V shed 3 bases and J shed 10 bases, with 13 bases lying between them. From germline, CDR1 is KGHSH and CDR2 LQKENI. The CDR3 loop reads CASSPTGGDSPLHF. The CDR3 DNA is TGTGCCAGCTCACCTACAGGCGGGGACTCACCCCTCCACTTT.

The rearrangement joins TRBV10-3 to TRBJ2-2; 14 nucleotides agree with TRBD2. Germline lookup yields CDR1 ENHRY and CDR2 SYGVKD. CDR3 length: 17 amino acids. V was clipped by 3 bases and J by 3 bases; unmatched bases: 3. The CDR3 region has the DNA TGTGCCATCAGTGAAGGACTAGCGGGAGGCCACACCGGGGAGCTGTTTTTT. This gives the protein CAISEGLAGGHTGELFF.

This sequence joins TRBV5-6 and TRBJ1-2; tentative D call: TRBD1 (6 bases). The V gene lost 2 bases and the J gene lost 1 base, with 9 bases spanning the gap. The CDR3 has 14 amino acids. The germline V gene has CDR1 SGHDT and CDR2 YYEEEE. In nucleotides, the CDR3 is TGTGCCAGCAGCTTTAGGGGGATTAACTATGGCTACACCTTC. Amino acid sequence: CASSFRGINYGYTF.

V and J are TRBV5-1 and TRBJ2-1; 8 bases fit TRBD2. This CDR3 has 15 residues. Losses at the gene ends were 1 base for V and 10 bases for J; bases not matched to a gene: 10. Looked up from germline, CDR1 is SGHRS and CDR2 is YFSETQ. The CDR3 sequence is CASSLSGRAGHEQFF. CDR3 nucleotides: TGCGCCAGCAGCTTGTCCGGGAGGGCCGGACACGAGCAGTTCTTC.

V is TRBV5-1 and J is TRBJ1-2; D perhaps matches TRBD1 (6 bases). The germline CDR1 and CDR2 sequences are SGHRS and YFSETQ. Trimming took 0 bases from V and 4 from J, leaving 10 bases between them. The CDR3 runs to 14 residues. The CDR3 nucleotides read TGCGCCAGCAGCTTGGGGACAGCACCCTATGGCTACACCTTC. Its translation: CASSLGTAPYGYTF.

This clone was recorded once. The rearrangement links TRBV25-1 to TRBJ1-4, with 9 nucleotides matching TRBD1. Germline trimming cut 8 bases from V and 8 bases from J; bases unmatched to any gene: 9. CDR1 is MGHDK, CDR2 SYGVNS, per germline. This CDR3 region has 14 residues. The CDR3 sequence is CASGEPTGGEKLFF. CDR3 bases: TGTGCCAGCGGAGAGCCGACAGGGGGGGAAAAACTGTTTTTT.

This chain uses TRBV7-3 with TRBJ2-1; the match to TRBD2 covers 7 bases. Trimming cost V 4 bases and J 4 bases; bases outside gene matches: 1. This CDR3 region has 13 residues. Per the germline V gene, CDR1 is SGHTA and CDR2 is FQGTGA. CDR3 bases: TGTGCCAGCAGCTGGACTAGTTACAATGAGCAGTTCTTC. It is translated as CASSWTSYNEQFF.

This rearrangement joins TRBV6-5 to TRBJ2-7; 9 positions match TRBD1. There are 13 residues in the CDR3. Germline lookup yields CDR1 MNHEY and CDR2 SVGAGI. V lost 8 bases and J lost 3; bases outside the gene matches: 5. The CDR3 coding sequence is TGTGCCAGCGGGACAGGGCCCGACTACGAGCAGTACTTC. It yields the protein CASGTGPDYEQYF.

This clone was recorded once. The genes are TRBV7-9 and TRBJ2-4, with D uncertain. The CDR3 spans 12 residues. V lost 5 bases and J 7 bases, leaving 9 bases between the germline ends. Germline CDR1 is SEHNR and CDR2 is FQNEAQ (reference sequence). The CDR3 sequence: CASSQAANIQYF. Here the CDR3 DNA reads TGTGCCAGCAGCCAAGCCGCCAACATTCAGTACTTC. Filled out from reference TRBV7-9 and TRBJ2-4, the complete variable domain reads DTGVSQNPRHKITKRGQNVTFRCDPISEHNRLYWYRQTLGQGPEFLTYFQNEAQLEKSRLLSDRFSAERPKGSFSTLEIQRTEQGDSAMYLCASSQAANIQYFGAGTRLSVL.

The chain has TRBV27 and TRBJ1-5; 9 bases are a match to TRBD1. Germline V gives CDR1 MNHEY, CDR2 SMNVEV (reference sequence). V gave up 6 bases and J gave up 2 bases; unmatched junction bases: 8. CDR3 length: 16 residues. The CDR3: CASSRNRGHGNQPQHF. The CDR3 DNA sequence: TGTGCCAGCAGCCGGAACAGGGGGCATGGCAATCAGCCCCAGCATTTT.

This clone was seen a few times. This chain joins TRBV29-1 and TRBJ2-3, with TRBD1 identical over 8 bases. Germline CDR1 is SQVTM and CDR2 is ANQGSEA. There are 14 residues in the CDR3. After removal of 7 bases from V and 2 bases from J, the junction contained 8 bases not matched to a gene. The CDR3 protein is CSGMDRAFTDTQYF. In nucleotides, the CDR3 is TGCAGCGGGATGGACAGGGCCTTCACAGATACGCAGTATTTT.